The following is a TCR beta chain sequence with its context. Its cognate antigen is unknown. V shed 1 base and J shed 2 bases, with 12 bases lying between them. The V gene's germline CDR1 is SQVTM and CDR2 ANQGSEA. This CDR3 region has 14 residues. Time point given: week 35, safety follow-up. A 20-mer mutant IDH1 peptide at 300 ug was injected subcutaneously with topical imiquimod. The repertoire was sequenced with immunoSEQ multiplex PCR; TCRdb's copy has only in-frame clones and lacks some. The table lists approximately 30,000 clones, more than 75% of them singletons. This sample is part of a study of a mutant IDH1 vaccine in newly diagnosed glioma.

This specimen was PBMCs, taken from a glioma patient whose treatment included an IDH1 peptide vaccine. The TCR sequence derives from a man in his fifties or sixties with glioma. The chain carries TRBV29-1 and TRBJ2-7, with D perhaps matching TRBD2 (6 bases). CDR3 sequence: CSVEGGSGPYEQYF. The CDR3 DNA reads as TGCAGCGTTGAAGGGGGTAGCGGACCCTACGAGCAGTACTTC.